Shown below are 16 T cell receptor beta chains from a single sample sequenced in a study of cytomegalovirus exposure and HLA in healthy donors. The PCR was carried out with 60 Vbeta primers and 13 Jbeta primers. The repertoire was sequenced with immunoSEQ multiplex PCR; TCRdb's copy has only in-frame clones and lacks some. The sample records 180,000 or so clones, over 80% being singletons. The sample comprised PBMCs. Receptor source: a woman in her 50s in good health and CMV-seropositive.

This rearrangement joins TRBV7-6 to TRBJ2-5; maybe TRBD1 (5 bases). The CDR3 covers 13 residues. Trimming pared 6 bases from V and 9 bases from J, leaving 17 bases between. In germline, CDR1 is SGHVS, CDR2 FNYEAQ. The CDR3 loop reads CASSPKGAWPQYF. CDR3 DNA sequence: TGTGCCAGCAGTCCTAAAGGGGCCTGGCCCCAGTACTTC.

This rearrangement joins TRBV7-9 to TRBJ2-3; 8 nucleotides match TRBD2. J was trimmed by 2 bases and V by 4 bases; bases with no gene match: 5. Germline loops: CDR1 SEHNR, CDR2 FQNEAQ (reference sequence). The CDR3 is 15 residues long. The CDR3 coding sequence is TGTGCCAGCAGCTCGAGTAGCGGGGACACAGATACGCAGTATTTT. The encoded protein is CASSSSSGDTDTQYF.

This clone was seen only a few times. The rearrangement uses TRBV6-6 and TRBJ2-1; unclear D gene. Germline loops: CDR1 MNHNY, CDR2 SVGAGI (reference sequence). There are 13 residues in the CDR3. V lost 5 bases and J 6 bases, leaving 11 bases between the germline ends. CDR3 loop: CASSHAGFNEQFF. CDR3 nucleotide sequence: TGTGCCAGCAGTCACGCCGGTTTCAATGAGCAGTTCTTC.

The chain links TRBV7-3 to TRBJ2-2, with TRBD2 as a possible D gene (5 bases). Per the germline V gene, CDR1 is SGHTA and CDR2 is FQGTGA. Deletions cut 2 bases from V and 11 bases from J, with 12 bases between. This CDR3 contains 13 residues. CDR3 protein: CASSLLAGLELFF. The CDR3 region has the DNA TGTGCCAGCAGCTTATTGGCGGGTCTTGAGCTGTTTTTT. The variable domain in full, with the rest retrieved from reference TRBV7-3 and TRBJ2-2, is GAGVSQTPSNKVTEKGKYVELRCDPISGHTALYWYRQSLGQGPEFLIYFQGTGAADDSGLPNDRFFAVRPEGSVSTLKIQRTERGDSAVYLCASSLLAGLELFFGEGSRLTVL.

This clone appeared a few times. The CDR3 DNA sequence: TGTGCCAGCAGCTTTTACCGGACTAGCGGGTTTTCCCCCCACAATGAGCAGTTCTTC. Translation: CASSFYRTSGFSPHNEQFF. This chain joins TRBV7-3 and TRBJ2-1; TRBD2 matches at 11 bases. With V trimmed by 3 bases and J by 5 bases, 15 bases remained unmatched. This CDR3 region has 19 residues. CDR1 is SGHTA, CDR2 FQGTGA, per germline.

This chain uses TRBV7-2 with TRBJ2-5; 11 bases map to TRBD2. The DNA end is a closer match to TRBJ2-7, so the J assignment may be wrong. This CDR3 is 14 amino acids long. Germline CDR1 and CDR2: SGHTA and FQGNSA. The CDR3 nucleotides are TGTGCCAGCAGCTTTTCGACTAGCGGGATCGAGCAGTACTTC. The encoded protein is CASSFSTSGIEQYF.

The chain employs TRBV6-6 and TRBJ2-7; no firm D call. Trimming took off 2 bases at V and 0 bases at J, with 5 bases between the two ends. This CDR3 has 13 amino acids. Germline-derived CDR1 and CDR2 are MNHNY and SVGAGI (reference sequence). The CDR3 protein is CASSYPGSYEQYF. For the CDR3, the DNA is TGTGCCAGCAGTTACCCGGGCTCCTACGAGCAGTACTTC.

The chain couples TRBV18 to TRBJ2-1; TRBD2 matches 8 bases. Germline-derived CDR1 and CDR2 are KGHSH and LQKENI. The CDR3 is 14 residues long. The trim removed 3 bases at V and 10 bases at J, leaving 8 bases unmatched. This chain's CDR3 is CASSPLRAGEEQFF. CDR3 sequence (DNA): TGTGCCAGCTCACCGCTAAGAGCGGGGGAGGAGCAGTTCTTC.

This clone was seen once. This chain uses TRBV7-2 with TRBJ1-3; 8 nucleotides agree with TRBD1. Trimming removed 5 bases from V and 2 bases from J; junction bases left unmatched: 5. CDR3 size: 15 residues. Per germline, CDR1 SGHTA and CDR2 FQGNSA. CDR3 loop: CASSTQGGTGNTIYF. As DNA, the CDR3 is TGTGCCAGCAGCACACAGGGGGGAACTGGAAACACCATATATTTT.

This sequence joins TRBV9 and TRBJ1-2; no firm D call. Deletions cut 0 bases from V and 5 bases from J, with 17 bases between. CDR1 is SGDLS and CDR2 is YYNGEE in the germline V gene. This CDR3 comprises 16 residues. The CDR3 spells CASSVGDEVLIYGYTF. In nucleotides, the CDR3 is TGTGCCAGCAGCGTAGGAGATGAGGTCCTTATTTATGGCTACACCTTC.

The V and J genes are TRBV9 and TRBJ2-5; 7 bases are shared with TRBD2. With 0 bases clipped from V and 3 bases from J, the junction kept 5 bases outside the gene matches. The CDR3 totals 15 residues. Germline V CDR1 and CDR2: SGDLS, YYNGEE. The CDR3 here is CASSVAGTTKETQYF. DNA of the CDR3: TGTGCCAGCAGCGTAGCCGGGACTACAAAAGAGACCCAGTACTTC.

The CDR3 nucleotides read TGTGCCAGCACTGAGGGAGGGGAGCAGTACTTC. It encodes CASTEGGEQYF. The V call is TRBV6-1, the J call TRBJ2-5, with 7 bases fitting TRBD2. J was trimmed by 11 bases and V by 7 bases; bases with no gene match: 7. The CDR3 is made up of 11 amino acids. The germline V gene has CDR1 MNHNS and CDR2 SASEGT.

The chain uses TRBV4-3 and TRBJ1-2; 7 bases line up with TRBD1. Germline CDR1 and CDR2: LGHNA and YSLEER. The CDR3 length is 15 residues. Germline trimming cut 0 bases from V and 5 bases from J; bases unmatched to any gene: 6. The CDR3 loop reads CASSQDQSGGYGYTF. The CDR3 DNA reads TGCGCCAGCAGCCAAGATCAGTCAGGGGGTTATGGCTACACCTTC.

V is TRBV9 and J is TRBJ2-2; 11 nucleotides match TRBD1. In germline, CDR1 is SGDLS, CDR2 YYNGEE. The CDR3 is 16 residues long. V was pared by 5 bases and J by 6 bases, with 9 bases of the junction left unmatched. The DNA of the CDR3 is TGTGCCAGCAGTGTCAAAGGACAGGGGGCGCCCGGGGAGCTGTTTTTT. It translates to CASSVKGQGAPGELFF.

This sequence joins TRBV7-8 and TRBJ1-5; 7 bases map to TRBD1. This CDR3 has 14 amino acids. The junction had 4 bases not matched to a gene; V was cut back by 4 bases and J by 4 bases. The germline CDR1 and CDR2 sequences are SGHVS and FQNEAQ. CDR3 in amino acids: CASSWDSLNQPQHF. The CDR3 DNA reads as TGTGCCAGCAGCTGGGACAGCCTAAATCAGCCCCAGCATTTT.

CDR3 residues: CASSLEVGRGRNGYTF. The CDR3, as DNA: TGCGCCAGCAGCTTGGAGGTCGGGAGGGGGCGAAATGGCTACACCTTC. This chain links TRBV5-1 with TRBJ1-2; 7 bases align to TRBD1. Germline V gene sequence: CDR1 SGHRS, CDR2 YFSETQ. J was trimmed by 6 bases and V by 0 bases; bases with no gene match: 11. The CDR3 has 16 residues.